This is a list of T cell receptor beta chains from one sample in a study of cytomegalovirus exposure and HLA in healthy donors. Assay used: immunoSEQ multiplex PCR; TCRdb lists only in-frame clones, some missing. The sample shows 150,000 to 160,000 clones, 70% to 85% of them seen only once. The sequencing sample was made of PBMCs. The receptors come from a woman aged 45-65 years in good health and CMV-seropositive. Each CDR3 is given with its conserved first and last residue. D genes are given only for firm matches. Clone size, where shown, is once, few, many, or a class for clones that have expanded.

-	TRBV7-6	TRBJ2-1	-	TGTGCCAGCAGCTTAGCATATTCTGAGCAGTTCTTC	CASSLAYSEQFF
few	TRBV6-1	TRBJ1-5	-	TGTGCCAGCGGCACCTCTGGGAGGGGCAATCAGCCCCAGCATTTT	CASGTSGRGNQPQHF
-	TRBV5-6	TRBJ2-2	-	TGTGCCAGCAGCCGAGACTACACCGGGGAGCTGTTTTTT	CASSRDYTGELFF
-	TRBV2	TRBJ2-1	-	TGTGCCACCTTGCAACTCAATGAGCAGTTCTTC	CATLQLNEQFF
-	TRBV5-1	TRBJ1-4	TRBD1	TGCGCCAGCAGTTTCGGACAGGGCTTGACTAATGAAAAACTGTTTTTT	CASSFGQGLTNEKLFF
-	TRBV7-6	TRBJ2-3	-	TGTGCCAGCAGCTTAGGCGGTACTCCAGGCACAGATACGCAGTATTTT	CASSLGGTPGTDTQYF
once	TRBV11-2	TRBJ2-7	TRBD2	TGTGCCAGCAGCTCCTCGGGACTAGCGGAATACGAGCAGTACTTC	CASSSSGLAEYEQYF
-	TRBV7-6	TRBJ2-7	-	TGTGCCAGCAGCTTAGAACCCACAGGGATACACTACGAGCAGTACTTC	CASSLEPTGIHYEQYF
-	TRBV6-1	TRBJ1-5	-	TGTGCCAGCAGTGAACGGAATCAGCCCCAGCATTTT	CASSERNQPQHF
-	TRBV19	TRBJ2-7	-	TGTGCCAGTAGTGTACGGGTAGACTCCTACGAGCAGTACTTC	CASSVRVDSYEQYF
-	TRBV10-3	TRBJ1-1	TRBD1	TGTGCCATCAGGGGACAGTTGAACACTGAAGCTTTCTTT	CAIRGQLNTEAFF
-	TRBV6-6	TRBJ2-1	-	TGTGCCAGCAAGGGCGGGGAACACAATGAGCAGTTCTTC	CASKGGEHNEQFF
-	TRBV30	TRBJ1-1	-	TGTGCCTGGAGTACAGGATCGAACACTGAAGCTTTCTTT	CAWSTGSNTEAFF
-	TRBV10-2	TRBJ2-7	-	TGCGCCAGCAGTCAGGGTCTCGAGCAGTACTTC	CASSQGLEQYF
once	TRBV25-1	TRBJ1-4	-	TGTGCCAGCAGTCCCGCCGACAGGAAAAGTGAAAAACTGTTTTTT	CASSPADRKSEKLFF
-	TRBV7-9	TRBJ2-1	TRBD2	TGTGCCAGCAGCCGAATCCTAGCGGGGGTTTACAATGAGCAGTTCTTC	CASSRILAGVYNEQFF
-	TRBV2	TRBJ2-7	-	TGTGCCAGCAGCCTGACAGGTTCCTACGAGCAGTACTTC	CASSLTGSYEQYF
few	TRBV6-1	TRBJ1-1	-	TGTGCCACCAGTCCAGGATTGAACACTGAAGCTTTCTTT	CATSPGLNTEAFF
-	TRBV7-2	TRBJ2-1	-	TGTGCCAGCAGCTTAAGGCAGGGCCCGCTTAATGAGCAGTTCTTC	CASSLRQGPLNEQFF
-	TRBV27	TRBJ2-7	TRBD2	TGTGCCAGCAGTTTAAGAGCGGGGGGATCCTACGAGCAGTACTTC	CASSLRAGGSYEQYF
-	TRBV6-5	TRBJ1-5	-	TGTGCCAGCAGTCCGGACATTTCTCAGCCCCAGCATTTT	CASSPDISQPQHF
-	TRBV11-1	TRBJ2-7	TRBD2	TGTGCCAGCAGCACTAGTGACAATAGCGGGGGGAGACCCTACGAGCAGTACTTC	CASSTSDNSGGRPYEQYF
-	TRBV5-4	TRBJ1-6	TRBD1	TGTGCCAGCAGCATGGGGGACAGGTCTTCACCCCTCCACTTT	CASSMGDRSSPLHF
-	TRBV7-2	TRBJ2-4	-	TGTGCCAGCAGCCCAATAAAGGGTTCAGGGAACCTAGCCAAAAACATTCAGTACTTC	CASSPIKGSGNLAKNIQYF
-	TRBV18	TRBJ2-1	-	TGTGCCAGCTCAAAGCGGGCCGGGGATGAGCAGTTCTTC	CASSKRAGDEQFF
-	TRBV11-2	TRBJ2-2	-	TGTGCCAGCAGATTTACTAACACCGGGGAGCTGTTTTTT	CASRFTNTGELFF
-	TRBV6-5	TRBJ2-1	TRBD2	TGTGCCAGCAGTTACCCCCTAGCGGGGGGCGGGGATGAGCAGTTCTTC	CASSYPLAGGGDEQFF
-	TRBV4-3	TRBJ2-2	TRBD2	TGCGCCAGCAGCCAATCCACTAGCGGGGTCGGCGGGGAGCTGTTTTTT	CASSQSTSGVGGELFF
-	TRBV29-1	TRBJ1-1	-	TGCAGCGTTGAACGTGGGAGGAACACTGAAGCTTTCTTT	CSVERGRNTEAFF
-	TRBV10-3	TRBJ1-1	-	TGTGCCATCAGGGCTTCCCTGAACACTGAAGCTTTCTTT	CAIRASLNTEAFF
-	TRBV7-2	TRBJ1-5	TRBD1	TGTGCCAGCAGCTACGACAGGGGCAATCAGCCCCAGCATTTT	CASSYDRGNQPQHF
once	TRBV13	TRBJ2-1	-	TGTGCCAGCAGCTTAGGTACAGGGAGCTCCTACAATGAGCAGTTCTTC	CASSLGTGSSYNEQFF
-	TRBV9	TRBJ2-5	TRBD1	TGTGCCAGCAGCATCGGGGGACAGGGGGCAGAGACCCAGTACTTC	CASSIGGQGAETQYF
-	TRBV14	TRBJ2-7	-	TGTGCCAGCAGCCAGGGCAGGGCAGGATACGAGCAGTACTTC	CASSQGRAGYEQYF
-	TRBV7-2	TRBJ2-3	TRBD2	TGTGCCAGCAGCGTAATAGCGGGGGAGGATACGCAGTATTTT	CASSVIAGEDTQYF
-	TRBV6-1	TRBJ1-2	-	TGTGCCAGCAGCCAAGTGGGGGCCTATGGCTACACCTTC	CASSQVGAYGYTF
few	TRBV7-3	TRBJ2-1	TRBD2	TGTGCCAGCAGCCTACTAGCGGGCGTCTCCTACAATGAGCAGTTCTTC	CASSLLAGVSYNEQFF
-	TRBV7-2	TRBJ2-2	TRBD1	TGTGCCAGCAGCCCGCAGGGGGCTGACACCGGGGAGCTGTTTTTT	CASSPQGADTGELFF
-	TRBV23-1	TRBJ1-5	TRBD1	TGCGCCAGCACTCGGGACAGGGAACATCAGCCCCAGCATTTT	CASTRDREHQPQHF
-	TRBV30	TRBJ2-1	TRBD2	TGTGCCTGGAGTCGGGGGGGAAACAATGAGCAGTTCTTC	CAWSRGGNNEQFF
-	TRBV6-5	TRBJ2-7	TRBD1	TGTGCCAGCAGTAGGTCGGCAGGGGGCCGCGAGCAGTACTTC	CASSRSAGGREQYF
-	TRBV5-1	TRBJ1-3	-	TGCGCCAGCAGCCCTGACAGCTTCTCTGGAAACACCATATATTTT	CASSPDSFSGNTIYF
once	TRBV10-1	TRBJ1-2	TRBD1	TGCGCCAGCAGTGAGACCCCGACAGGGTCCAGGGGCTACACCTTC	CASSETPTGSRGYTF
-	TRBV11-2	TRBJ2-7	-	TGTGCCAGCAGCGCAGGGTTGGGCAGTAGAGGCGAGCAGTACTTC	CASSAGLGSRGEQYF
once	TRBV6-5	TRBJ1-1	-	TGTGCCAGCAGGTATGGAAGCGACACTGAAGCTTTCTTT	CASRYGSDTEAFF